Listed below are T cell receptor beta chains from one sample, sequenced in a study of control samples from healthy donors and cancer patients. Data came from immunoSEQ multiplex PCR; TCRdb stores just in-frame clones and leaves some out. The profile shows about 120,000 clones, approximately 87% of them singletons. Sequencing input: blood. Receptors were obtained from a man aged 25-45 years in good health. Each CDR3 is given with its conserved first and last residue. The D gene is left open where the match is weak. A row's size may be missing; if present it is once, few, many or a size class.

CDR3aa	CDR3nt	d_gene	abundance	v_gene	j_gene
CASSPGGGNTEAFF	TGTGCCAGCTCACCGGGGGGGGGTAACACTGAAGCTTTCTTT	.	once	TRBV18	TRBJ1-1
CASSKTGTGTYNEQFF	TGTGCCAGCAGCAAAACCGGGACAGGGACCTACAATGAGCAGTTCTTC	TRBD1	.	TRBV5-4	TRBJ2-1
CAISDPGSGDEQYF	TGTGCCATCAGTGACCCCGGGAGTGGCGACGAGCAGTACTTC	.	.	TRBV10-3	TRBJ2-7
CSVVGQVMNTEAFF	TGCAGCGTTGTCGGACAAGTAATGAACACTGAAGCTTTCTTT	.	few	TRBV29-1	TRBJ1-1
CASTEGRGINEQFF	TGTGCCAGCACCGAAGGGAGGGGGATCAATGAGCAGTTCTTC	.	.	TRBV6-5	TRBJ2-1
CASSIRDPRDSNQPQHF	TGTGCCAGTAGTATAAGGGACCCCAGGGATAGCAATCAGCCCCAGCATTTT	.	.	TRBV19	TRBJ1-5
CASSLSKAEAFF	TGTGCCAGCAGCTTAAGTAAGGCTGAAGCTTTCTTT	.	.	TRBV7-2	TRBJ1-1
CASSLSGAINQPQHF	TGTGCCAGCAGCTTGTCAGGGGCGATAAATCAGCCCCAGCATTTT	.	.	TRBV7-2	TRBJ1-5
CASSQDDPGGYGYTF	TGCGCCAGCAGCCAAGACGATCCAGGGGGATATGGCTACACCTTC	TRBD1	.	TRBV4-1	TRBJ1-2
CASGTGASYEQYF	TGCGCCAGCGGGACAGGGGCCTCCTACGAGCAGTACTTC	TRBD1	.	TRBV5-1	TRBJ2-7
CASSLLTVLNTEAFF	TGTGCCAGCAGCCTTTTGACAGTCCTGAACACTGAAGCTTTCTTT	.	.	TRBV14	TRBJ1-1
CASSFGLGGTDTQYF	TGTGCCAGCAGCTTTGGGCTTGGCGGGACAGATACGCAGTATTTT	.	.	TRBV7-2	TRBJ2-3
CASSLSTGSGRAFF	TGTGCCAGCTCCCTCTCTACAGGGAGTGGACGGGCTTTCTTT	.	.	TRBV2	TRBJ1-1
CASRPPSGGINEQFF	TGTGCCAGCAGGCCTCCGAGCGGGGGGATCAATGAGCAGTTCTTC	TRBD2	.	TRBV6-2/TRBV6-3	TRBJ2-1
CASSLRGGETQYF	TGTGCCAGTAGCCTAAGGGGCGGGGAGACCCAGTACTTC	.	.	TRBV19	TRBJ2-5
CASSKQVGTVTEAFF	TGTGCCAGCAGCAAACAGGTTGGGACTGTCACTGAAGCTTTCTTT	.	once	TRBV6-4	TRBJ1-1
CASSVLREQYF	TGTGCCAGCAGTGTTTTGCGCGAGCAGTACTTC	.	.	TRBV2	TRBJ2-7
CSVAQSTGGFGAFF	TGCAGCGTTGCCCAATCGACAGGGGGTTTTGGAGCTTTCTTT	TRBD1	.	TRBV29-1	TRBJ1-1
CASSQDLAGLNTEAFF	TGTGCCAGCAGCCAAGATCTGGCGGGCTTGAACACTGAAGCTTTCTTT	.	.	TRBV4-2	TRBJ1-1
CASSPLNRGGTEAFF	TGTGCCAGCAGCCCACTGAACAGGGGTGGCACTGAAGCTTTCTTT	TRBD1	.	TRBV3-1/TRBV3-2	TRBJ1-1
CATQIGQSQREYGYTF	TGTGCCACCCAGATCGGACAGTCCCAAAGAGAATATGGCTACACCTTC	.	.	TRBV2	TRBJ1-2
CASSLGGWGGDEAFF	TGCGCCAGCAGCTTGGGAGGTTGGGGCGGGGATGAAGCTTTCTTT	.	.	TRBV5-1	TRBJ1-1
CSVRTGNNQPQHF	TGCAGCGTTAGGACAGGGAACAATCAGCCCCAGCATTTT	TRBD1	.	TRBV29-1	TRBJ1-5
CASSRGEAFF	TGTGCCAGCAGCAGGGGTGAAGCTTTCTTT	.	.	TRBV3-1/TRBV3-2	TRBJ1-1
CASSPSDHTQYF	TGTGCCAGCTCACCAAGCGACCATACGCAGTATTTT	.	.	TRBV18	TRBJ2-3
CASNTGYTEAFF	TGTGCCAGCAATACAGGGTATACTGAAGCTTTCTTT	.	.	TRBV2	TRBJ1-1
CASSLSAGVRTEAFF	TGTGCCAGCTCACTCTCTGCAGGGGTGAGGACTGAAGCTTTCTTT	.	.	TRBV18	TRBJ1-1
CASSYTGKLFGNQPQHF	TGTGCCAGCAGTTATACAGGGAAGCTTTTTGGCAATCAGCCCCAGCATTTT	.	.	TRBV27	TRBJ1-5
CASRGTANTEAFF	TGCGCCAGCAGGGGGACAGCAAACACTGAAGCTTTCTTT	TRBD1	.	TRBV4-1	TRBJ1-1
CASSVDNTEAFF	TGTGCCAGCAGCGTAGATAACACTGAAGCTTTCTTT	.	.	TRBV9	TRBJ1-1
CASSYSALSGTGELFF	TGTGCCAGCAGTTACTCGGCTCTTTCCGGGACCGGGGAGCTGTTTTTT	.	.	TRBV6-5	TRBJ2-2
CASSYSYDGNQPQHF	TGTGCCAGCAGTTACTCGTACGATGGCAATCAGCCCCAGCATTTT	.	few	TRBV6-5	TRBJ1-5
CASSLSPRGGNRTGNQPQHF	TGCGCCAGCAGCTTGTCTCCCAGGGGGGGCAACAGGACGGGCAATCAGCCCCAGCATTTT	TRBD1	.	TRBV5-1	TRBJ1-5
CASSAGQGPNEQFF	TGTGCCAGCAGCGCAGGACAGGGGCCTAATGAGCAGTTCTTC	TRBD1	.	TRBV5-4	TRBJ2-1
CASSSLLSSGNTIYF	TGTGCCAGCAGCTCCTTGCTCAGCTCTGGAAACACCATATATTTT	.	once	TRBV11-2	TRBJ1-3
CASSSTGAEAFF	TGTGCCAGCAGCTCGACAGGGGCTGAAGCTTTCTTT	TRBD1	once	TRBV11-1	TRBJ1-1
CASSQMTSGNTIYF	TGTGCCAGCAGCCAAATGACGTCTGGAAACACCATATATTTT	.	.	TRBV3-1/TRBV3-2	TRBJ1-3
CASSLAGETDTQYF	TGTGCCAGCAGCCTCGCAGGGGAGACAGATACGCAGTATTTT	.	.	TRBV4-2	TRBJ2-3
CAWTIPHTGELFF	TGTGCCTGGACCATCCCGCACACCGGGGAGCTGTTTTTT	.	.	TRBV30	TRBJ2-2
CASSVEGYGYTF	TGTGCCAGCAGCGTAGAGGGCTATGGCTACACCTTC	.	.	TRBV9	TRBJ1-2
CASSIRQGVREKLFF	TGTGCCAGTAGTATACGACAGGGGGTACGGGAAAAACTGTTTTTT	TRBD1	.	TRBV19	TRBJ1-4
CASSQAGTGDPYEQYF	TGTGCCAGCAGCCAGGCCGGGACAGGAGATCCCTACGAGCAGTACTTC	TRBD1	.	TRBV4-2	TRBJ2-7
CASSLVGVGDTQYF	TGTGCCAGCAGCTTGGTGGGGGTTGGTGATACGCAGTATTTT	.	.	TRBV5-5	TRBJ2-3
CASSQSGGSNQPQHF	TGTGCCAGCAGCCAATCGGGCGGTAGCAATCAGCCCCAGCATTTT	.	.	TRBV3-1/TRBV3-2	TRBJ1-5
CASSEGQGNGETQYF	TGCGCCAGCAGCGAGGGACAGGGGAATGGGGAGACCCAGTACTTC	TRBD1	once	TRBV5-1	TRBJ2-5
CAWSGPWDGFNGYTF	TGTGCCTGGAGTGGCCCCTGGGACGGATTCAATGGCTACACCTTC	.	.	TRBV30	TRBJ1-2
CASSEEGGDTDTQYF	TGTGCCAGCAGTGAAGAGGGAGGGGACACAGATACGCAGTATTTT	TRBD2	.	TRBV2	TRBJ2-3
CASSSSTGTHNSPLHF	TGTGCCAGCAGTTCATCGACAGGGACACATAATTCACCCCTCCACTTT	TRBD1	once	TRBV28	TRBJ1-6
CASSLLQGMAEAFF	TGTGCCAGCAGTTTATTGCAGGGGATGGCTGAAGCTTTCTTT	.	.	TRBV27	TRBJ1-1
CASRAEPAKQNTEAFF	TGTGCCAGCAGGGCCGAACCAGCAAAACAGAACACTGAAGCTTTCTTT	.	.	TRBV27	TRBJ1-1
CASSLRTGGYGYTF	TGTGCCAGCAGCCTCCGAACAGGGGGCTATGGCTACACCTTC	TRBD1	.	TRBV7-9	TRBJ1-2
CASSQVRATNEKLFF	TGCGCCAGCAGCCAAGTCAGGGCAACTAATGAAAAACTGTTTTTT	.	.	TRBV4-1	TRBJ1-4
CASNRGDRQTNTGELFF	TGCGCCAGCAACCGAGGAGATAGACAGACGAACACCGGGGAGCTGTTTTTT	.	.	TRBV4-1	TRBJ2-2
CAALQGNTEAFF	TGCGCCGCGCTACAGGGGAACACTGAAGCTTTCTTT	.	.	TRBV10-2	TRBJ1-1
CAIRRGGTDTGELFF	TGTGCCATCAGAAGAGGGGGCACAGACACCGGGGAGCTGTTTTTT	TRBD1	.	TRBV10-3	TRBJ2-2
CASSYSRREKLFF	TGTGCCAGCAGTTACTCGAGACGCGAAAAACTGTTTTTT	.	.	TRBV6-5	TRBJ1-4